Presented here are 32 T cell receptor beta chains from one specimen sequenced in a study of graft-versus-host responses after intestinal transplantation. Repertoires were generated with immunoSEQ multiplex PCR, while TCRdb's copy carries only in-frame clones and drops some. The data contain about 120,000 clones, about 92% of them singletons. Antigens for these TCRs are unknown. Specimen: unstimulated CD4+ T cells sorted from spleen or lymph node cells, collected before transplant. The receptors shown here come from a human donor who was the organ donor for an intestinal transplant.

The chain is built from TRBV16 and TRBJ2-1; TRBD2 is a possible D gene (5 bases). The germline CDR1 and CDR2 sequences are KGHSY and FQNENV. The CDR3 is made up of 17 amino acids. V lost 2 bases, J lost 6 bases, and 20 bases lay in between. The CDR3: CASSQTLLAGAGNEQFF. Here the CDR3 DNA reads TGTGCCAGCAGCCAAACTCTTCTAGCCGGAGCAGGCAATGAGCAGTTCTTC.

The rearrangement joins TRBV30 to TRBJ2-1; D may correspond to TRBD1 or TRBD2 (5 bases each). Deletions cut 2 bases from V and 2 bases from J, with 10 bases between. Germline CDR1 reads GTSNPN; CDR2 reads SVGIG (reference sequence). The CDR3 has 14 amino acids. This CDR3 is CAWSRGAAYNEQFF. The CDR3 DNA sequence: TGTGCCTGGAGTAGAGGGGCCGCCTACAATGAGCAGTTCTTC.

The chain uses TRBV4-1 and TRBJ2-5; 7 bases map to TRBD2. The CDR3 consists of 13 residues. CDR1 MGHRA and CDR2 YSYEKL come from the germline V gene. With 0 bases clipped from V and 7 bases from J, the junction kept 2 bases outside the gene matches. CDR3: CASSQEIAGTQYF. CDR3 sequence (DNA): TGCGCCAGCAGCCAAGAGATAGCGGGGACCCAGTACTTC.

The chain recombines TRBV5-4 with TRBJ1-1; the D gene is possibly TRBD1 (6 bases). CDR1 is SGHNT, CDR2 YYREEE, per germline (reference sequence). V lost 1 base and J lost 3, with 10 bases in between. The CDR3 has 14 residues. This CDR3 reads CASSLQGQHTEAFF. As DNA, the CDR3 is TGTGCCAGCAGCTTGCAGGGGCAGCACACTGAAGCTTTCTTT.

The J gene is TRBJ2-5, the V gene TRBV28, with D perhaps TRBD2 (7 bases). This CDR3 has 14 amino acids. Trimming shortened V by 3 bases and J by 9 bases, and 17 bases separated the two germline ends. CDR1 is MDHEN and CDR2 is SYDVKM in the germline V gene. DNA for the CDR3: TGTGCCAGCAGTTTGGCGACGGGGGGCCGGGCCCAGTACTTC. Translating gives CASSLATGGRAQYF.

V is TRBV7-9 and J is TRBJ1-1; TRBD1 is a possible D gene (5 bases). Germline V gene sequence: CDR1 SEHNR, CDR2 FQNEAQ (reference sequence). Deletions cut 5 bases from V and 3 bases from J, with 13 bases between. The CDR3 spans 14 residues. The CDR3 nucleotides read TGTGCCAGCAGCCCCCAGGGAATTTACACTGAAGCTTTCTTT. Its protein is CASSPQGIYTEAFF.

The rearrangement links TRBV27 to TRBJ2-1; D remains ambiguous. The V end was cut by 2 bases, the J end by 3 bases, with 8 bases between. Germline CDR1 and CDR2: MNHEY and SMNVEV (reference sequence). The CDR3 spans 14 residues. The CDR3 region has the DNA TGTGCCAGCAGTTTAAACCAACACTACAATGAGCAGTTCTTC. This translates into CASSLNQHYNEQFF.

The gene calls are TRBV30 and TRBJ2-5, with 7 bases identical to TRBD1. Germline CDR1 reads GTSNPN; CDR2 reads SVGIG (reference sequence). J was trimmed by 6 bases and V by 2 bases; bases with no gene match: 3. This CDR3 has 12 amino acids. CDR3 in DNA: TGTGCCTGGAGTAACAGGGGAAAGACCCAGTACTTC. Translated: CAWSNRGKTQYF.

The chain carries TRBV9 and TRBJ2-1; possible D gene TRBD1, 6 bases. Per the germline V gene, CDR1 is SGDLS and CDR2 is YYNGEE. The V end was cut by 3 bases, the J end by 5 bases, with 18 bases between. CDR3 size: 16 residues. The CDR3 DNA follows: TGTGCCAGCAGCGGGTTACAGGGCTTGCCGGACAATGAGCAGTTCTTC. Protein: CASSGLQGLPDNEQFF.

This chain links TRBV6-5 with TRBJ2-6; 7 bases are shared with TRBD1. V trimming: 6 bases; J trimming: 3 bases; junction bases outside the gene matches: 5. The germline V gene has CDR1 MNHEY and CDR2 SVGAGI. There are 15 residues in the CDR3. In DNA form, the CDR3 reads TGTGCCAGCAGAACAGGGGAGAGTGGGGCCAACGTCCTGACTTTC. The encoded protein is CASRTGESGANVLTF.

The gene calls are TRBV10-3 and TRBJ1-1, with D possibly being TRBD1 (6 bases). This CDR3 is 16 amino acids long. The germline CDR1 and CDR2 sequences are ENHRY and SYGVKD. V was pared by 3 bases and J by 1 base, with 15 bases between. This CDR3 reads CAISDRITQGNTEAFF. The CDR3, as DNA: TGTGCCATCAGTGATCGGATCACACAGGGGAACACTGAAGCTTTCTTT.

DNA of the CDR3: TGCAGCGCTGATTCCGGGACAGGGGGCTATGGCTACACCTTC. Amino acids: CSADSGTGGYGYTF. The rearrangement joins TRBV29-1 to TRBJ1-2, with 11 bases lining up with TRBD1. Germline V lookup: CDR1 SQVTM, CDR2 ANQGSEA. Trimming removed 7 bases from V and 4 bases from J; junction bases left unmatched: 8. The CDR3 extends over 14 amino acids.

The rearrangement links TRBV5-8 to TRBJ1-2; D remains unclear. The length of the CDR3 is 12 residues. Germline CDR1 is SGHTS and CDR2 is YDEGEE. Trimming cost V 4 bases and J 7 bases, with 11 bases left between them. In DNA, the CDR3 is TGTGCCAGCAGCGCCGCTGACCGTGGCTACACCTTC. This sequence encodes CASSAADRGYTF. The complete variable domain, with remaining parts taken from reference TRBV5-8 and TRBJ1-2, reads EAGVTQSPTHLIKTRGQQATLRCSPISGHTSVYWYQQALGLGLQFLLWYDEGEERNRGNFPPRFSGRQFPNYSSELNVNALELEDSALYLCASSAADRGYTFGSGTRLTVV.

Of note for this clone: The sample holds other DNA sequences that translate to the same CDR3. J is TRBJ1-1 and V is TRBV18, with D hard to call. Per germline, CDR1 KGHSH and CDR2 LQKENI. V was pared by 4 bases and J by 1 base, with 4 bases between. This CDR3 has 12 amino acids. DNA of the CDR3: TGTGCCAGCTCACAGCGGAACACTGAAGCTTTCTTT. Its translation is CASSQRNTEAFF.

V is TRBV4-2 and J is TRBJ2-7; perhaps TRBD2 as D (6 bases). Trimming cost V 4 bases and J 4 bases, with 20 bases left between them. This CDR3 region has 16 residues. CDR1 and CDR2 (germline): LGHNA, YNFKEQ. The CDR3 DNA follows: TGTGCCAGCAGCCTTGGGCCGGGACTCGGATCTTACGAGCAGTACTTC. It yields the protein CASSLGPGLGSYEQYF.

The genes are TRBV27 and TRBJ1-5; D call uncertain. Germline CDR1 MNHEY, CDR2 SMNVEV (reference sequence). V dropped 6 bases and J dropped 7 bases, with 13 bases sitting between them. The CDR3 contains 13 residues. In nucleotides, the CDR3 is TGTGCCAGCAGATTCCCGGCGGGACAGCCCCAGCATTTT. Translating it yields CASRFPAGQPQHF.

The rearrangement links TRBV6-6 to TRBJ2-1; 14 bases map to TRBD2. V lost 2 bases and J lost 9; bases outside the gene matches: 3. The CDR3 has 15 residues. Germline CDR1 reads MNHNY; CDR2 reads SVGAGI (reference sequence). The CDR3 region is CASSYGTSGSREQFF. The CDR3 nucleotides are TGTGCCAGCAGTTACGGGACTAGCGGGAGCCGTGAGCAGTTCTTC.

The chain uses TRBV4-1 and TRBJ2-7; 12 positions agree with TRBD2. The CDR3 totals 14 residues. V gave up 1 base and J gave up 8 bases; unmatched junction bases: 3. Germline CDR1 reads MGHRA; CDR2 reads YSYEKL. The CDR3: CASSQGTSGGKQYF. The CDR3 DNA reads TGCGCCAGCAGCCAAGGAACTAGCGGGGGGAAGCAGTACTTC.

This chain links TRBV7-2 with TRBJ2-4; tentative D call: TRBD2 (5 bases). This CDR3 is 15 amino acids long. The V end lost 5 bases, the J end lost 7 bases, and 18 bases lay between the germline ends. Germline V lookup: CDR1 SGHTA, CDR2 FQGNSA. The CDR3 region has the DNA TGTGCCAGCAGCCGCGGTCGGGGTCCGGAGAACATTCAGTACTTC. This translates into CASSRGRGPENIQYF.

The V call is TRBV7-2, the J call TRBJ2-1; a possible D gene is TRBD2 (5 bases). Between the trimmed V and J ends, which lost 0 bases and 4 bases, there was a span of 7 bases. This CDR3 has 14 residues. Germline assignment: CDR1 SGHTA and CDR2 FQGNSA. In DNA form, the CDR3 reads TGTGCCAGCAGCTTAGCGGGAGTTTACAATGAGCAGTTCTTC. Encoded protein: CASSLAGVYNEQFF.

The chain's CDR3 is CASSPAGLSRETQYF. The CDR3 DNA reads as TGTGCCAGCAGTCCCGCGGGACTTAGCAGGGAGACCCAGTACTTC. The chain carries TRBV27 and TRBJ2-5; TRBD2 is a possible D gene (6 bases). The V end lost 5 bases, the J end lost 5 bases, and 18 bases lay between the germline ends. Germline assignment: CDR1 MNHEY and CDR2 SMNVEV (reference sequence). The CDR3 sequence is 15 residues long.

The chain is built from TRBV28 and TRBJ1-2, with TRBD1 matching 7 bases. The CDR3 consists of 13 residues. Germline V gene sequence: CDR1 MDHEN, CDR2 SYDVKM. Trimming removed 8 bases from V and 2 bases from J; junction bases left unmatched: 5. The CDR3 DNA follows: TGTGCCAGCGCGGACAGGTCCAACTATGGCTACACCTTC. It encodes CASADRSNYGYTF.

The J gene is TRBJ1-5, the V gene TRBV28; D uncertain. The CDR3 is 16 residues long. Between the trimmed V and J ends, which lost 2 bases and 1 base, there was a span of 12 bases. CDR1 MDHEN and CDR2 SYDVKM come from the germline V gene. The CDR3 DNA is TGTGCCAGCAGTTTAAGTTCCGGTTGGAGCAATCAGCCCCAGCATTTT. It translates to CASSLSSGWSNQPQHF.

V usage is TRBV6-5 and J usage is TRBJ1-3; D is ambiguous. This CDR3 is built from 15 residues. Looked up from germline, CDR1 is MNHEY and CDR2 is SVGAGI. The V and J ends lost 8 bases and 2 bases respectively, with 16 bases between them. The chain's CDR3 is CASAPNDEAGNTIYF. The CDR3, as DNA: TGTGCCAGCGCCCCGAATGATGAGGCTGGAAACACCATATATTTT.

A single count supports this clone. CDR3 sequence reads: CASSLRLAGGPVENIQYF. The CDR3 DNA reads as TGCGCCAGCAGCTTGAGGCTAGCGGGAGGGCCTGTGGAAAACATTCAGTACTTC. This rearrangement joins TRBV5-1 to TRBJ2-4, with 12 bases lining up with TRBD2. Germline loops: CDR1 SGHRS, CDR2 YFSETQ. With V trimmed by 1 base and J by 5 bases, 10 bases remained unmatched. This CDR3 has 18 residues.

The rearrangement uses TRBV15 and TRBJ2-7; 9 bases agree with TRBD1. CDR3 length: 13 residues. Germline CDR1 reads LNHNV; CDR2 reads YYDKDF (reference sequence). J lost 0 bases, V lost 6 bases, and 0 bases had no gene match. DNA of the CDR3: TGTGCCACCAGGGACAGGGGCTCCTACGAGCAGTACTTC. Its translation is CATRDRGSYEQYF.

This clone appeared a few times. The gene calls are TRBV6-6 and TRBJ2-4; 8 bases match TRBD2. Germline assignment: CDR1 MNHNY and CDR2 SVGAGI (reference sequence). The CDR3 length is 15 residues. The V gene end was trimmed by 4 bases and the J gene end by 3 bases; junction bases not matched to a gene: 5. CDR3 nucleotides: TGTGCCAGCAGTTCAATTACTAGCGGCAAAAACATTCAGTACTTC. It specifies CASSSITSGKNIQYF.

The chain joins TRBV11-2 to TRBJ1-3; the D is unclear. The V end was cut by 3 bases, the J end by 1 base, with 10 bases between. The germline gives CDR1 SGHAT, CDR2 FQNNGV. The CDR3 totals 15 residues. CDR3 residues: CASSLRGLSGNTIYF. CDR3 DNA: TGTGCCAGCAGCTTGAGAGGACTTTCTGGAAACACCATATATTTT.

V usage is TRBV12-1 and J usage is TRBJ2-2. TRBV12-1 counts as a pseudogene. The CDR3 has 15 amino acids. CDR3 loop: CASSLGDFHGGELFF. Here the CDR3 DNA reads TGTGCCAGCAGCTTAGGTGATTTCCATGGCGGGGAGCTGTTTTTT.

The V gene is TRBV5-1, the J gene TRBJ1-5, with 8 bases matching TRBD1. CDR3 size: 13 residues. In germline, CDR1 is SGHRS, CDR2 YFSETQ. V shed 4 bases and J 5 bases; nucleotides not matched to a gene: 2. CDR3 bases: TGCGCCAGCAGCCCGGACAGGGATCAGCCCCAGCATTTT. Amino acid sequence: CASSPDRDQPQHF. Based on the CDR3 plus reference TRBV5-1 and TRBJ1-5, the full variable domain is KAGVTQTPRYLIKTRGQQVTLSCSPISGHRSVSWYQQTPGQGLQFLFEYFSETQRNKGNFPGRFSGRQFSNSRSEMNVSTLELGDSALYLCASSPDRDQPQHFGDGTRLSIL.

V usage is TRBV5-6 and J usage is TRBJ2-5, with D tentatively TRBD2 (6 bases). Per germline, CDR1 SGHDT and CDR2 YYEEEE. Trimming left V 7 bases short and J 5 bases short, with 21 bases between. This CDR3 contains 15 residues. The CDR3 sequence is CASLRRGTQPETQYF. In DNA form, the CDR3 reads TGTGCCAGCTTAAGGCGGGGCACACAACCGGAGACCCAGTACTTC.

The chain links TRBV2 to TRBJ1-5, with 10 bases matching TRBD1. Germline V lookup: CDR1 SNHLY, CDR2 FYNNEI. V lost 6 bases, J lost 7 bases, and 9 bases stayed unmatched. This CDR3 comprises 15 residues. The CDR3 bases are TGTGCCAGCAGCGCGGGACAGGGGTTCGGGCAGCCCCAGCATTTT. Amino acids: CASSAGQGFGQPQHF.